The present T cell receptor (beta chain) was sequenced within a study of shared clonotypes between healthy human individuals (dated by TCRdb to 2018 to 2020). In the study overall: Three men and two women, aged 18 to 49 years, made up the cohort. For each donor, CD4 naive and CD4 memory were each run on three plates, CD8 naive on two plates, and CD8 memory on one plate. To estimate repertoire size and how much clonotypes are shared between individuals, the study performed deep sequencing of blood TCR repertoires from about five healthy adults. To increase sequencing depth and limit assay-specific biases, different laboratories used diverse techniques to prepare libraries and sequence TCR repertoires. Each donor's leukapheresis produced roughly between roughly 0.94 and 9.5 billion PBMCs. Study-level results and caveats: Pairwise subsampling led to the expectation that sequencing depth would affect the degree of clonotype sharing among donors. Sharing across a handful of donors was observed for around 5% of naive CD4, less than 4% of naive CD8, about 2.5% of memory CD4, and over 0.3% of memory CD8 clonotypes. Higher generation probabilities were observed for clonotypes shared by all four sorted-subset donors than for non-shared clonotypes. Even with the large sequencing depth, rarefaction of the sorted-subset datasets indicated that sequencing was incomplete. Sampling was restricted to blood, and TCR repertoires in tissue are likely to differ from TCR repertoires in blood. Naive subsets generally had larger estimated clonotype richness than memory subsets did. Because the study included a small number of donors, the genetic and exposure-history diversity represented was limited.

The cysteine opens and the phenylalanine closes a CDR3 of 14 amino acids. The CDR3 DNA has 42 bases and is translated from base 1. The junction shows trimming of 3 bases on V and 0 bases on J, plus 8 bases between the germline ends. Via the germline V gene (reference sequence), CDR1 is SEHNR and CDR2 FQNEAQ. Turning to this clone: The specificity of this receptor is unknown. One base away there is no much larger clone; base qualities are not given.

Using the deep immunoSEQ assay, TCR CDR3 regions were amplified from genomic DNA by multiplex PCR. Extracted genomic DNA from each cell subset was spread evenly across all wells of several immunoSEQ 96-well plates, with each plate serving as a replicate. For sorted subsets, each replicate PCR was loaded with about 0.2 ug genomic DNA, equivalent to about 30,000 T cell genomes. The purified libraries were quantified using a Qubit 3.0 fluorometer, sized with a Bioanalyzer 2100, and then quantified again using the KAPA Library Quantification kit. A separate single-read 150-cycle Illumina NextSeq 550 flow cell was used to sequence each immunoSEQ 96-well plate. As for the original processing: Because the immunoSEQ output held only junctional sequences and lacked quality scores, the filtering could not match the filtering applied to full-length reads. To assign V/J genes and CDR3, sequences were annotated against IMGT germline references using PyIR, a Python wrapper for IgBLAST v1.9. Any read was removed if the V/J assignment was weak (E-value above 1e-6), the CDR3 was missing, or the read contained stop codons, out-of-frame junctions, or ambiguous translated residues. V3J clonotypes were defined as sequences sharing an identical inferred V gene, J gene, and CDR3 amino acid sequence. Percentage overlap between repertoires was calculated by dividing the number of shared unique clonotypes by the size of the smaller repertoire. Richness of each repertoire was evaluated using RTK rarefaction, the Chao1 estimator, and Recon v2.1 estimates of unobserved clonotypes. Generation probabilities for all TCRbeta clonotypes obtained by the gDNA method from several donors were computed using OLGA. As stored in TCRdb, this immuneACCESS dataset retains in-frame rearrangements with V and J assigned. A fraction of the clones does not appear; measured against another copy, unresolved V genes explain less than half of the discrepancy, and the remainder lacks a known reason. The DNA was the basis for D and trimming; V, J and clone size are from that table. A total of over a million clones appear in this sample, 96% of them only once. The top ten hold roughly 1.1% of the sample.

Donors were healthy HIV-negative adults with no recently reported acute infections or vaccinations. All donors were Caucasian adults living in Nashville, Tennessee, USA. Magnetic negative selection was used to enrich CD4+ T cells, after which naive cells were positively selected on CD45RA and the negative fraction became the memory subset. Blood was collected by leukapheresis, and PBMCs were isolated by Ficoll-Histopaque density gradient centrifugation and then cryopreserved in liquid nitrogen vapor phase. Purity and quantity of every magnetically sorted T cell population were checked by analytical flow cytometry. From each sorted fraction, genomic DNA was isolated and quantified by UV absorbance on a Nanodrop 2000c.

The chain uses TRBV7-9 and TRBJ1-1, with an unclear D gene assignment. The sequencing sample was made of naive CD4+ T cells sorted from blood. The cell subset or site tag for this specimen amounts to: CD45RA+ positively selected. This TCR was recovered from a man aged 30-40 years in good health. CDR3 sequence: CASSFTGMNTEAFF. The sequence in DNA is TGTGCCAGCAGCTTTACCGGGATGAACACTGAAGCTTTCTTT.